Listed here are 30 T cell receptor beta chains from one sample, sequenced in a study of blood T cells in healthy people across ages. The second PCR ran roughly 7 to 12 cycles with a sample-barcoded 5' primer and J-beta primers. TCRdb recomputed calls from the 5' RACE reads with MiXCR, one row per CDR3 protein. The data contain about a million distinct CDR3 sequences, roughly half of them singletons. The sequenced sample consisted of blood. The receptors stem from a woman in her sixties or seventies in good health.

Written as DNA, the CDR3 is TGTGCCAGCAGTATCGGGAGAGTCGCCTACGAGCAGTACTTC. It is translated as CASSIGRVAYEQYF. This chain uses TRBV12-3 or TRBV12-4 with TRBJ2-7, with a weak D call TRBD2 (6 bases). The CDR3 has 14 residues. The V end lost 5 bases, the J end lost 2 bases, and 13 bases lay between the germline ends.

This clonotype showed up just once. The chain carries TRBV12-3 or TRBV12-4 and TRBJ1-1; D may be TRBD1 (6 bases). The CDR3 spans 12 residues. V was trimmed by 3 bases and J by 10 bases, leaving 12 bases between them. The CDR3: CASSLTEQGAFF. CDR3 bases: TGTGCCAGCAGTTTGACGGAACAGGGAGCTTTCTTT.

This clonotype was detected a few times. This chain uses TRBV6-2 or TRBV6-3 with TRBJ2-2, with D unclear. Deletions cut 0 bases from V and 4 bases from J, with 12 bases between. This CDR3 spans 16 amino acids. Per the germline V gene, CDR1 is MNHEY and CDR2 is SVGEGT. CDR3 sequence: CASSYSSDLPTGELFF. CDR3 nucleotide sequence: TGTGCCAGCAGTTACTCGAGTGACCTCCCCACCGGGGAGCTGTTTTTT.

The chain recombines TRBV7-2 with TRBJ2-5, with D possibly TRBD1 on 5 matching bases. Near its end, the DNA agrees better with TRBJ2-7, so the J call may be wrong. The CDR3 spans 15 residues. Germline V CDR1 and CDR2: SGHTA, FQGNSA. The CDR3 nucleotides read TGTGCCAGCAGCTTCCAGCCTCAGGGTTCTTCCGAGCAGTACTTC. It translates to CASSFQPQGSSEQYF.

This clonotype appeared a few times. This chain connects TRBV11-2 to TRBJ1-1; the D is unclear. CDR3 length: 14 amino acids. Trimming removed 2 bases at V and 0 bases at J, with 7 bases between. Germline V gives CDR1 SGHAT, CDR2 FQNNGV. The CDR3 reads CASSLLRVNTEAFF. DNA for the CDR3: TGTGCCAGCAGCTTATTACGGGTGAACACTGAAGCTTTCTTT.

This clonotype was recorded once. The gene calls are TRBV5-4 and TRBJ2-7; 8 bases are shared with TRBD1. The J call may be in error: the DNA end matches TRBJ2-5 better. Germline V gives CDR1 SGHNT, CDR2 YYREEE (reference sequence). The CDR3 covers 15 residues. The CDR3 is CASSWDQGASETQYF. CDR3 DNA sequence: TGTGCCAGCAGCTGGGATCAGGGGGCCTCGGAGACCCAGTACTTC.

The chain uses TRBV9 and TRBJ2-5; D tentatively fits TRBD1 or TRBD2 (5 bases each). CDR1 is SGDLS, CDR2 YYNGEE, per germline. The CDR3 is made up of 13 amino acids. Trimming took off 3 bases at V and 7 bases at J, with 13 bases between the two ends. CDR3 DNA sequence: TGTGCCAGCAGCGAAAGTAGTGGGGGGACCCAGTACTTC. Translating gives CASSESSGGTQYF.

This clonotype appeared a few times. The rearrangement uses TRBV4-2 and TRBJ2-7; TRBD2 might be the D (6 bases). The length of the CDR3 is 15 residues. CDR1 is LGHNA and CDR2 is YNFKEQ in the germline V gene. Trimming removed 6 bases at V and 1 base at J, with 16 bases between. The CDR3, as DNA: TGTGCCAGCAGTGAGGGAAAGGGGACTTCCTACGAGCAGTACTTC. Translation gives CASSEGKGTSYEQYF.

The CDR3 nucleotides are TGTGCTAGTGCCCCCTCTGGGGCCAACGTCCTGACTTTC. The encoded protein is CASAPSGANVLTF. This chain joins TRBV12-5 and TRBJ2-6; D gene uncertain. The CDR3 sequence is 13 residues long. V gave up 7 bases and J gave up 0 bases, with 4 bases separating them. Germline V gene lookup returns CDR1 LGHNT and CDR2 FRNRAP.

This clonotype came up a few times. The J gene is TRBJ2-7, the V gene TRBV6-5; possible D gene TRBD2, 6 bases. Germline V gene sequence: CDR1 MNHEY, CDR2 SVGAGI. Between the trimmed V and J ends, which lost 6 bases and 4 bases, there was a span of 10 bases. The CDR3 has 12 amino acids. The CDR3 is CASRKGLYEQYF. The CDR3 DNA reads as TGTGCCAGCAGGAAGGGACTTTACGAGCAGTACTTC.

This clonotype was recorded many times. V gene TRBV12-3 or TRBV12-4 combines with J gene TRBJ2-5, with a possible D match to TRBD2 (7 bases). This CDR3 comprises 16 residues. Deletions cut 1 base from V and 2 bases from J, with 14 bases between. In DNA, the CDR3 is TGTGCCAGCAGTTTAGGGGGGGGCCAGCTACAAGAGACCCAGTACTTC. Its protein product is CASSLGGGQLQETQYF.

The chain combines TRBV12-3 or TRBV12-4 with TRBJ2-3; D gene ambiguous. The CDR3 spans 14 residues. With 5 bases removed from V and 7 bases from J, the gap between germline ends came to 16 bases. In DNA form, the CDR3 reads TGTGCCAGCAGTGTGAGATCGTGGGCAAATACGCAGTATTTT. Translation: CASSVRSWANTQYF.

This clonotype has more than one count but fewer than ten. CDR3 nucleotide sequence: TGTGCCAGCAGTGCGGGAGGACCTCCCTACGAGCAGTACTTC. It translates to CASSAGGPPYEQYF. This chain links TRBV27 with TRBJ2-7, with 8 bases fitting TRBD2. This CDR3 is built from 14 residues. Losses at the gene ends were 5 bases for V and 2 bases for J; bases not matched to a gene: 5. Germline V lookup: CDR1 MNHEY, CDR2 SMNVEV (reference sequence).

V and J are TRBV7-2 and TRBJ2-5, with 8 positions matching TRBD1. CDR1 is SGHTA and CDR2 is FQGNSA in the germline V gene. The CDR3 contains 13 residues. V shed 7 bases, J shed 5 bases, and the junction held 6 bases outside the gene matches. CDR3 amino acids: CASTQGAEETQYF. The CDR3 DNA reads TGTGCCAGCACGCAGGGGGCGGAGGAGACCCAGTACTTC.

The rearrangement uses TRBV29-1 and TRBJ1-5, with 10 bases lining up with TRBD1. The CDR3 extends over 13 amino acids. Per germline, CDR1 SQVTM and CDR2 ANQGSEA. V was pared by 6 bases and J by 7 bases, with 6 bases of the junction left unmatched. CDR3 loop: CSVTGGAGQPQHF. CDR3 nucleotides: TGCAGCGTGACAGGGGGCGCCGGGCAGCCCCAGCATTTT.

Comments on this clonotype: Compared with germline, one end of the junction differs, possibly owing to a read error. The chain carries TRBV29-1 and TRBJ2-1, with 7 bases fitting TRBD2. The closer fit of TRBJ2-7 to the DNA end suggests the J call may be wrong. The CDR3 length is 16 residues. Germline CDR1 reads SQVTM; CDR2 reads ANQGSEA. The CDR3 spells CSVEDVAGDSYNEQYF. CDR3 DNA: TGCAGCGTCGAAGATGTGGCGGGAGACTCCTACAATGAGCAGTACTTC.

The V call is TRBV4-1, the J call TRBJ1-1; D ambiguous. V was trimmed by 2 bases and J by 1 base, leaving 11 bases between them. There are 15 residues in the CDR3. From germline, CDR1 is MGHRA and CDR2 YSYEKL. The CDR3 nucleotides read TGCGCCAGCAGCCAACTACGGGCCGAGAACACTGAAGCTTTCTTT. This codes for CASSQLRAENTEAFF.

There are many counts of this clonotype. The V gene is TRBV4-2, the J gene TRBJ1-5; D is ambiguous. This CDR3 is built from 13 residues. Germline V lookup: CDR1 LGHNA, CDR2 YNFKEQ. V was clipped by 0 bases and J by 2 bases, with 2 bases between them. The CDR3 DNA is TGTGCCAGCAGCCAAGATGGCAATCAGCCCCAGCATTTT. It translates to CASSQDGNQPQHF.

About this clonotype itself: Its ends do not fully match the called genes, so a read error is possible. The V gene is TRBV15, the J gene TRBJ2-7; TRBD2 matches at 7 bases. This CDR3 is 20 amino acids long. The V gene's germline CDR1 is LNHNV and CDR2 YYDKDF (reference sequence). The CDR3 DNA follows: TGTACCACCAGCAGAGATACCGGGAGGACCTTAGGGCCTACTACGAACAAGCAGTACTTC. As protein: CTTSRDTGRTLGPTTNKQYF.

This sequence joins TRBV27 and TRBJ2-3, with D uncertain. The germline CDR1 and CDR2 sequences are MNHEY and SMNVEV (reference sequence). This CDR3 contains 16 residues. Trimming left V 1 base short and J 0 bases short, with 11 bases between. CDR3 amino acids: CASSLFRPSSTDTQYF. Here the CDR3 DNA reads TGTGCCAGCAGTTTATTTAGACCCTCTAGCACAGATACGCAGTATTTT.

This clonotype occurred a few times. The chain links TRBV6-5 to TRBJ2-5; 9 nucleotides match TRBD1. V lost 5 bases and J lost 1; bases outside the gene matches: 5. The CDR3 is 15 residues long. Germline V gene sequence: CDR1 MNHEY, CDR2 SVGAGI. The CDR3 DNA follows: TGTGCCAGCAGTGCAGACAGGGGGGCCCAAGAGACCCAGTACTTC. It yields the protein CASSADRGAQETQYF.

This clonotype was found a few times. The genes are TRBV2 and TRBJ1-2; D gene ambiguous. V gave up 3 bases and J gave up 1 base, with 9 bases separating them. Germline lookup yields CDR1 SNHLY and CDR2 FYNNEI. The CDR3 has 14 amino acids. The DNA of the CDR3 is TGTGCCAGCAGTGAGACGGAACTTAACTATGGCTACACCTTC. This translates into CASSETELNYGYTF.

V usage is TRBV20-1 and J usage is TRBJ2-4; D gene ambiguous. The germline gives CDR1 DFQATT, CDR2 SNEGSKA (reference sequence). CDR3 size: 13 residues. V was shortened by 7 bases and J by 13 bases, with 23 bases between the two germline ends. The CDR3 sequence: CSVGSLSSYGQYF. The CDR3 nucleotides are TGCAGTGTGGGCAGCCTGAGCTCCTACGGGCAGTACTTC.

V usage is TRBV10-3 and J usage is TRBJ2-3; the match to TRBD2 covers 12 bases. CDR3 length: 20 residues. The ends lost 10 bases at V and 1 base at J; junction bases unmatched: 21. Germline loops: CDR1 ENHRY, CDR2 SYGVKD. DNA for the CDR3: TGTGCCACTCCATTGACAGAACTAGCGGGAGGCCGGGGGGGCACAGATACGCAGTATTTT. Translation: CATPLTELAGGRGGTDTQYF.

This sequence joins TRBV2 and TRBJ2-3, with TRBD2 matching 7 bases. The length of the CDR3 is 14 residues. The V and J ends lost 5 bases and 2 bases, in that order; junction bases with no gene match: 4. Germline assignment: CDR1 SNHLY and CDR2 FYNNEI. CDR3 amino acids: CASSQLASTDTQYF. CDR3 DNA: TGTGCCAGCAGTCAACTAGCGTCCACAGATACGCAGTATTTT. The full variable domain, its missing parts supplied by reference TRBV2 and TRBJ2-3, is EPEVTQTPSHQVTQMGQEVILRCVPISNHLYFYWYRQILGQKVEFLVSFYNNEISEKSEIFDDQFSVERPDGSNFTLKIRSTKLEDSAMYFCASSQLASTDTQYFGPGTRLTVL.

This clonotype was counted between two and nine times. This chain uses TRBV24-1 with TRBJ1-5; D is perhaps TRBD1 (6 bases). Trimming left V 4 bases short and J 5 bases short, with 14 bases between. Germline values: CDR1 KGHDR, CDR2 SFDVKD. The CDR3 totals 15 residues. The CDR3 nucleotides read TGTGCCACCAGTGACCCAACACAGGGACATCAGCCCCAGCATTTT. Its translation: CATSDPTQGHQPQHF.

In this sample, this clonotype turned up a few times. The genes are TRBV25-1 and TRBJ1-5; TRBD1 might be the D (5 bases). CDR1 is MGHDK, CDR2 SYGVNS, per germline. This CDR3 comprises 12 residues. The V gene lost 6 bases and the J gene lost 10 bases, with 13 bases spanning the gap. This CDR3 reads CASSKRGDPQHF. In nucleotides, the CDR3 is TGTGCCAGCAGCAAGAGAGGGGATCCCCAGCATTTT.

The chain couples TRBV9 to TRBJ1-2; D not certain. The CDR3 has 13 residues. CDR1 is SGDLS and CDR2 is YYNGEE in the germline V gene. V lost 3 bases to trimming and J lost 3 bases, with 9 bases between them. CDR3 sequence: CASSARTDYGYTF. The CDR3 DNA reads TGTGCCAGCAGCGCCAGGACGGACTATGGCTACACCTTC. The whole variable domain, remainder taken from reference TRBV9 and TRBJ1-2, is DSGVTQTPKHLITATGQRVTLRCSPRSGDLSVYWYQQSLDQGLQFLIQYYNGEERAKGNILERFSAQQFPDLHSELNLSSLELGDSALYFCASSARTDYGYTFGSGTRLTVV.

Here the CDR3 reads CASSFWTGSDGYTF. DNA for the CDR3: TGTGCCAGCAGCTTCTGGACAGGGAGTGATGGCTACACCTTC. The V call is TRBV7-2, the J call TRBJ1-2; 8 bases map to TRBD1. J was trimmed by 6 bases and V by 3 bases; bases with no gene match: 6. The CDR3 runs to 14 residues. Per germline, CDR1 SGHTA and CDR2 FQGNSA. Combining the CDR3 with reference TRBV7-2 and TRBJ1-2 gives the whole variable domain GAGVSQSPSNKVTEKGKDVELRCDPISGHTALYWYRQSLGQGLEFLIYFQGNSAPDKSGLPSDRFSAERTGGSVSTLTIQRTQQEDSAVYLCASSFWTGSDGYTFGSGTRLTVV.

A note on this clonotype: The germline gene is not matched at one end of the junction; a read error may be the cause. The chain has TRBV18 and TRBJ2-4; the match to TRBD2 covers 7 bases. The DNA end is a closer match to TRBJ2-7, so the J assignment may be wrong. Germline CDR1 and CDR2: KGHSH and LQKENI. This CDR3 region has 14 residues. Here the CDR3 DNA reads TGTGCCAGCCCACCATCTGGACTAGCCTACGAGCAGTACTTC. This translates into CASPPSGLAYEQYF.